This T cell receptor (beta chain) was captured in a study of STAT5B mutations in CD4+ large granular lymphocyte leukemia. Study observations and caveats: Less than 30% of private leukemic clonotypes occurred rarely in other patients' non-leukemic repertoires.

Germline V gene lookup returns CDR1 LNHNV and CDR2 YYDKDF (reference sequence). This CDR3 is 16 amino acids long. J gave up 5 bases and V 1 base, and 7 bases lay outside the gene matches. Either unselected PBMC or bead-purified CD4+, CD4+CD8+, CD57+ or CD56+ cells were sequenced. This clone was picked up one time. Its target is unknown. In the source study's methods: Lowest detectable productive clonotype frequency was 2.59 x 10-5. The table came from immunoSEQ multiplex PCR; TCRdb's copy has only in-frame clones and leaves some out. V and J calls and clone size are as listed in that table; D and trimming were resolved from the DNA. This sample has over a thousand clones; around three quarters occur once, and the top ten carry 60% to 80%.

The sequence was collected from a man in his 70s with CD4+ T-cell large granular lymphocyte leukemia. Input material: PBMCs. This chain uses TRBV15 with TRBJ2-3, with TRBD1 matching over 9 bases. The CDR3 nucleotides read TGTGCCACCAGCAGAGTCGGGACAGGGCCCCAAGATACGCAGTATTTT. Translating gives CATSRVGTGPQDTQYF.